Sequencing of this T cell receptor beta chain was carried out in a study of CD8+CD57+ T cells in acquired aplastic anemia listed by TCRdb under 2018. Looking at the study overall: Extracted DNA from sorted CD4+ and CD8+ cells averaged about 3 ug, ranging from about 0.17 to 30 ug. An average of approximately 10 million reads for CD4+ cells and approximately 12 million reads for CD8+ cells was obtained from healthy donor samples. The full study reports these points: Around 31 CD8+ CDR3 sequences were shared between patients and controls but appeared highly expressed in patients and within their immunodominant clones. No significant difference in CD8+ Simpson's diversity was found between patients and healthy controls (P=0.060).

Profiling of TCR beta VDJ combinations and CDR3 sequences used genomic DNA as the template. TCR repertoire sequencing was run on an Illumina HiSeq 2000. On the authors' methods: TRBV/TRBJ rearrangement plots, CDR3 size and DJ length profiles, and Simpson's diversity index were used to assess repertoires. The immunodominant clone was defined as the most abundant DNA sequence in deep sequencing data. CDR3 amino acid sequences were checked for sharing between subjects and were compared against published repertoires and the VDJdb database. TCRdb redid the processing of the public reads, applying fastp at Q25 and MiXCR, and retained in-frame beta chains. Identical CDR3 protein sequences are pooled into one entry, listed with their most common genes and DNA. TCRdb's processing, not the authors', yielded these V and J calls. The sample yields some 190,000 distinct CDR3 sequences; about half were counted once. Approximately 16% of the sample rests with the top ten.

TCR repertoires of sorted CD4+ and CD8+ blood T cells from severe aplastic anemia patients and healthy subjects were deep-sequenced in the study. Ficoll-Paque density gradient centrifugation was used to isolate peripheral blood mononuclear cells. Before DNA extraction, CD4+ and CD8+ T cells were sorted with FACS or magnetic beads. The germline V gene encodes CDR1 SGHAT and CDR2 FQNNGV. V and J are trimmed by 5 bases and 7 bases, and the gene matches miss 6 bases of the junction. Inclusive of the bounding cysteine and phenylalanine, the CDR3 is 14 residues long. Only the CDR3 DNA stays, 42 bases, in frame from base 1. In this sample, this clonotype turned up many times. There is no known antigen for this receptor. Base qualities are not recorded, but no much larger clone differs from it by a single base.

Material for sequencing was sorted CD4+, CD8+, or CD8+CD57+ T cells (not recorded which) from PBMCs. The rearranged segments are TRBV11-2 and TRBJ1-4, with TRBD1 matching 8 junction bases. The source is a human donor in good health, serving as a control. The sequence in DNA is TGTGCCAGCAGCCCCCGGACAGGGAGTGAAAAACTGTTTTTT. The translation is CASSPRTGSEKLFF.